The T cell receptor (beta chain) described here comes from a study of blood T cell repertoires in COVID-19. Study context: In each case, the material was cDNA or gDNA derived from T cells, B-cell-depleted T cells, or PBMCs.

TCRdb keeps only in-frame clones here, not all; method: immunoSEQ multiplex PCR. The data contain 200,000 to 250,000 clones, roughly 80% of them seen just once; the ten biggest clones take up less than 6%. This clone was seen more than once but under ten times. V lost 5 bases and J 4 bases, leaving 14 bases between the germline ends. The V gene's germline CDR1 is MNHEY and CDR2 SMNVEV (reference sequence). The CDR3 sequence is 14 residues long. The chain links TRBV27 to TRBJ1-1; D is uncertain. Specimen: peripheral blood. The source of this sequence is a woman in her sixties or seventies with acute or convalescent COVID-19. The chain's CDR3 is CASSRSLVVTEAFF. The DNA for the CDR3 is TGTGCCAGCAGTCGCAGTTTGGTTGTCACTGAAGCTTTCTTT.